This T cell receptor (beta chain) originates from a study of shared clonotypes between healthy human individuals. As regards this clone: Its antigen is unknown.

Only in-frame clones appear in the TCRdb table, and some are missing; sequencing was by immunoSEQ multiplex PCR. The table shows about 2 million clones, with about 95% occurring only once. Only CD45RO-negative cells positively selected for CCR7 counted as naive CD8 cells, so terminally differentiated effector memory CD45RA+ cells were excluded. General study findings and limits: Generally, estimated richness proved larger in naive subsets than it did in memory subsets.

The sequenced material came from naive CD8+ T cells sorted from blood. The sequence came from a man aged 18 to 30 in good health.

CDR3 coding DNA: TGCAGCGTTGCTGGGACAGGGGATGAAAAACTGTTTTTT. It translates to CSVAGTGDEKLFF. The chain has TRBV29-1 and TRBJ1-4, with TRBD1 identical over 10 bases. Germline lookup yields CDR1 SQVTM and CDR2 ANQGSEA. V was clipped by 4 bases and J by 6 bases; unmatched bases: 2. The CDR3 is made up of 13 amino acids.